These 17 T cell receptor beta chains originate from one sample sequenced in a study of blood T cell repertoires in COVID-19. Sequenced by immunoSEQ multiplex PCR; TCRdb stores in-frame clones only, minus some. The data hold some 190,000 clones, with approximately 83% observed a single time. Specimen: peripheral blood. The receptors shown here come from a man between 60 and 75 years old with acute or convalescent COVID-19.

The chain recombines TRBV28 with TRBJ1-2; D not resolved. The V and J ends lost 6 bases and 4 bases respectively, with 15 bases between them. Germline lookup yields CDR1 MDHEN and CDR2 SYDVKM. The CDR3 consists of 14 residues. This chain's CDR3 is CASSLIQSRYGYTF. The CDR3 DNA sequence: TGTGCCAGCAGCCTCATACAGAGTCGCTATGGCTACACCTTC.

This clone was found a few times. The chain has TRBV3-1 (or the pseudogene TRBV3-2) and TRBJ1-1, with D possibly TRBD1 on 5 matching bases. The CDR3 spans 15 residues. V shed 4 bases and J shed 0 bases, with 12 bases lying between them. Germline CDR1 LGHDT, CDR2 YNNKEL (reference sequence). The chain's CDR3 is CASSLRGGMNTEAFF. CDR3 nucleotide sequence: TGTGCCAGCAGCCTTCGGGGGGGGATGAACACTGAAGCTTTCTTT.

The chain combines TRBV6-1 with TRBJ2-1; TRBD1 aligns across 10 bases. Trimming removed 4 bases from V and 5 bases from J; junction bases left unmatched: 8. The length of the CDR3 is 16 residues. Germline loops: CDR1 MNHNS, CDR2 SASEGT. This CDR3 is CASSAYPGQGNNEQFF. In nucleotides, the CDR3 is TGTGCCAGCAGTGCCTATCCGGGACAGGGGAACAATGAGCAGTTCTTC.

The rearrangement links TRBV19 to TRBJ1-2; 7 nucleotides line up with TRBD1. Germline V gene lookup returns CDR1 LNHDA and CDR2 SQIVND (reference sequence). CDR3 length equals 12 residues. V trimming: 11 bases; J trimming: 10 bases; junction bases outside the gene matches: 13. CDR3 bases: TGTGCCGTAAGAGGAGGGACAGCTCTCTACACCTTC. Translation: CAVRGGTALYTF.

This rearrangement joins TRBV28 to TRBJ2-1; 13 nucleotides align to TRBD2. CDR3 size: 16 residues. V lost 5 bases, J lost 3 bases, and 4 bases stayed unmatched. Germline-derived CDR1 and CDR2 are MDHEN and SYDVKM. The CDR3 DNA is TGTGCCAGCAGTCCGACTAGCGGGAGGATCTACAATGAGCAGTTCTTC. It encodes CASSPTSGRIYNEQFF.

This chain connects TRBV25-1 to TRBJ2-1; D not resolved. Germline lookup yields CDR1 MGHDK and CDR2 SYGVNS. The CDR3 sequence is 13 residues long. With 4 bases removed from V and 7 bases from J, the gap between germline ends came to 11 bases. The CDR3 spells CASSVGLTNEQFF. CDR3 bases: TGTGCCAGCAGTGTAGGCCTGACAAATGAGCAGTTCTTC.

The gene calls are TRBV5-6 and TRBJ1-5; 9 bases are shared with TRBD1. CDR3 size: 15 residues. Germline assignment: CDR1 SGHDT and CDR2 YYEEEE. The J segment lost 7 bases and the V segment lost 3 bases, leaving 8 bases of the junction unmatched. The CDR3 DNA is TGTGCCAGCAGCTCACCGGGACAGGGAGGGCAGCCCCAGCATTTT. Translating it yields CASSSPGQGGQPQHF.

The V and J genes are TRBV18 and TRBJ2-2, with 13 bases identical to TRBD2. Unmatched junction bases numbered 9, after V lost 8 bases and J lost 6 bases. This CDR3 is built from 16 residues. Germline V CDR1 and CDR2: KGHSH, LQKENI. The CDR3 sequence is CASTRRTSGSAGELFF. The CDR3 DNA sequence: TGTGCCAGCACCCGAAGGACTAGCGGGAGCGCCGGGGAGCTGTTTTTT.

The V call is TRBV27, the J call TRBJ2-3, with a tentative D call TRBD2 (5 bases). Trimming shortened V by 11 bases and J by 0 bases, and 15 bases separated the two germline ends. Germline lookup yields CDR1 MNHEY and CDR2 SMNVEV (reference sequence). The CDR3 is 14 residues long. The CDR3 region has the DNA TGTGCCTCCACCATGAGGGATAGCACAGATACGCAGTATTTT. Translating it yields CASTMRDSTDTQYF.

The chain has TRBV6-1 and TRBJ1-2; D gene ambiguous. This CDR3 has 16 residues. In germline, CDR1 is MNHNS, CDR2 SASEGT. Trimming cost V 3 bases and J 0 bases, with 14 bases left between them. CDR3 coding DNA: TGTGCCAGCAGTGAGGGGTGGCACGGGGCTAACTATGGCTACACCTTC. It is translated as CASSEGWHGANYGYTF.

V usage is TRBV7-9 and J usage is TRBJ1-1; 8 bases align to TRBD1. The trim removed 2 bases at V and 10 bases at J, leaving 6 bases unmatched. This CDR3 contains 13 residues. Germline-derived CDR1 and CDR2 are SEHNR and FQNEAQ (reference sequence). The CDR3 sequence is CASSLQDRDRAFF. The CDR3 DNA follows: TGTGCCAGCAGCTTACAGGACAGGGATAGAGCTTTCTTT. Full variable domain (rest looked up from reference TRBV7-9 and TRBJ1-1): DTGVSQNPRHKITKRGQNVTFRCDPISEHNRLYWYRQTLGQGPEFLTYFQNEAQLEKSRLLSDRFSAERPKGSFSTLEIQRTEQGDSAMYLCASSLQDRDRAFFGQGTRLTVV.

This sequence joins TRBV4-2 and TRBJ2-7, with 11 bases fitting TRBD2. Trimming removed 0 bases from V and 5 bases from J; junction bases left unmatched: 6. CDR1 LGHNA and CDR2 YNFKEQ come from the germline V gene. The CDR3 runs to 16 residues. The chain's CDR3 is CASSQDLGLAGDEQYF. For the CDR3, the DNA is TGTGCCAGCAGCCAAGATTTAGGACTAGCGGGCGACGAGCAGTACTTC.

This clone has only a few counts. The chain carries TRBV12-5 and TRBJ2-2, with a tentative D call TRBD2 (6 bases). CDR3 length: 15 residues. With 7 bases removed from V and 2 bases from J, the gap between germline ends came to 14 bases. The germline gives CDR1 LGHNT, CDR2 FRNRAP. The CDR3 sequence is CASALTSLNTGELFF. The CDR3, as DNA: TGTGCTAGTGCCCTTACTAGCCTTAACACCGGGGAGCTGTTTTTT.

The gene calls are TRBV5-8 and TRBJ2-4, with TRBD1 matching over 8 bases. With 4 bases clipped from V and 7 bases from J, the junction kept 13 bases outside the gene matches. Germline V gene data show CDR1 as SGHTS and CDR2 as YDEGEE. The CDR3 runs 16 residues. Here the CDR3 DNA reads TGTGCCAGCAGCCCATGGGGGAACCGGGACAGGAACATTCAGTACTTC. Encoded protein: CASSPWGNRDRNIQYF. Complete variable domain (other parts from reference TRBV5-8 and TRBJ2-4): EAGVTQSPTHLIKTRGQQATLRCSPISGHTSVYWYQQALGLGLQFLLWYDEGEERNRGNFPPRFSGRQFPNYSSELNVNALELEDSALYLCASSPWGNRDRNIQYFGAGTRLSVL.

V and J are TRBV3-1 (or the pseudogene TRBV3-2) and TRBJ1-4; tentatively, D is TRBD1 (5 bases). The CDR3 totals 14 residues. CDR1 and CDR2 (germline): LGHDT, YNNKEL (reference sequence). V lost 1 base and J 8 bases, leaving 11 bases between the germline ends. CDR3 in amino acids: CASSQGRAEEKLFF. CDR3 sequence (DNA): TGTGCCAGCAGCCAAGGCAGGGCAGAAGAAAAACTGTTTTTT.

V gene TRBV6-5 combines with J gene TRBJ2-7, with D possibly matching TRBD2 (5 bases). Germline V gives CDR1 MNHEY, CDR2 SVGAGI. Deletions cut 9 bases from V and 11 bases from J, with 14 bases between. The CDR3 covers 10 residues. The CDR3: CARLRGFKYF. The CDR3, as DNA: TGTGCCAGATTAAGAGGGTTTAAGTACTTC.

V gene TRBV5-1 combines with J gene TRBJ2-5; no clear D gene. This CDR3 is built from 14 residues. With 2 bases removed from V and 3 bases from J, the gap between germline ends came to 11 bases. CDR1 SGHRS and CDR2 YFSETQ come from the germline V gene. The chain's CDR3 is CASSFRYTKETQYF. DNA of the CDR3: TGCGCCAGCAGCTTCAGATACACGAAAGAGACCCAGTACTTC. Variable domain in full (rest from reference TRBV5-1 and TRBJ2-5): KAGVTQTPRYLIKTRGQQVTLSCSPISGHRSVSWYQQTPGQGLQFLFEYFSETQRNKGNFPGRFSGRQFSNSRSEMNVSTLELGDSALYLCASSFRYTKETQYFGPGTRLLVL.